This T cell receptor beta chain originates from a study of regulatory T cells in long-lasting Graves disease. Study-wide context: For a period under 3 months, newly diagnosed Graves' patients had taken antithyroid drugs. Overall study results and limits: TRBV28, TRBJ1-2 and TRBJ2-5 were segments that persistent disease favored. The study examined only peripheral blood, not thyroid tissue.

The ends were cut back, 4 bases at V and 2 bases at J, with 12 bases in the middle. Germline V gene sequence: CDR1 MGHRA, CDR2 YSYEKL. The length of the CDR3 is 15 residues. This clonotype came up a few times. Its antigen is not known. Time point meaning: newly diagnosed GD, antithyroid drugs for less than 3 months. RNA from PBMCs was the source of the TCR library. CDR3-region Arm-PCR and iRepertoire HTBI primers produced the TCR beta libraries. TCRdb ran MiXCR on the multiplex PCR reads and lists one entry per CDR3 protein. The sample has approximately 300,000 distinct CDR3 sequences, 18% seen once. The genes are TRBV4-1 and TRBJ2-1, with D possibly matching TRBD1 (6 bases). This receptor was obtained from a female donor with Graves disease. This specimen consisted of peripheral blood mononuclear cells (PBMCs), obtained at new diagnosis, from a patient treated with antithyroid drugs. The CDR3 spells CASSLRQVPYNEQFF. In DNA, the CDR3 is TGCGCCAGCAGCCTCCGACAGGTTCCCTACAATGAGCAGTTCTTC.